This T cell receptor (beta chain) was sequenced during a study of glioma-infiltrating T cells. Germline lookup yields CDR1 SGHNT and CDR2 YENEEA. The V gene lost 2 bases and the J gene lost 2 bases, with 20 bases spanning the gap. This CDR3 has 18 residues. As for this clonotype: Its target is not known.

The iRepertoire nested amplicon-rescue multiplex PCR amplified TCR alpha and beta CDR3s from RNA. TCRdb independently ran MiXCR on the multiplex PCR reads; one entry per CDR3 protein. Among around 20,000 distinct CDR3 sequences listed, roughly 25% were seen once. Study-level findings and limits: Tissue and blood shared very few CDR3 sequences.

V gene TRBV11-3 combines with J gene TRBJ2-3, with D tentatively TRBD1 (5 bases). The origin of this receptor is a human donor with low-grade glioma or glioblastoma, undergoing nonglioma brain surgery, or in good health (not recorded which). The specimen was glioma tissue, nonneoplastic brain tissue, or PBMCs (not recorded which). As DNA, the CDR3 is TGTGCCAGCAGCTTAAACACCTTTCTGGGGCCCAACACAGATACGCAGTATTTT. This encodes CASSLNTFLGPNTDTQYF.